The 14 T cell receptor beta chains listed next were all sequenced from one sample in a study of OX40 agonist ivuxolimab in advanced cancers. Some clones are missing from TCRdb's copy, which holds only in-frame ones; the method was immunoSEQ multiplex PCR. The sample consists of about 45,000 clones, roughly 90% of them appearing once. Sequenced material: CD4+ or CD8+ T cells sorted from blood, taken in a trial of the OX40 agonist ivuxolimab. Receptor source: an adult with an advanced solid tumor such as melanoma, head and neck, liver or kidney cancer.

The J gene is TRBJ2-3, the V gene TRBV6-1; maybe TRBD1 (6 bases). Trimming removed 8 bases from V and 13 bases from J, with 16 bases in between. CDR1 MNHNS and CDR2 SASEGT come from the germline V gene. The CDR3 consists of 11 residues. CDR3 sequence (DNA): TGTGCCAGCGGTAGCAGGGGTCGTAAGTATTTT. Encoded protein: CASGSRGRKYF.

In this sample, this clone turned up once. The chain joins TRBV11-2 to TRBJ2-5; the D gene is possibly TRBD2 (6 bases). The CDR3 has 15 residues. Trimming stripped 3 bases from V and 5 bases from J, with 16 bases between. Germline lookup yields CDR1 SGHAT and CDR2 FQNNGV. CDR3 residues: CASSFSGSPQETQYF. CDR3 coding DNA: TGTGCCAGCAGCTTTAGCGGTAGTCCCCAGGAGACCCAGTACTTC.

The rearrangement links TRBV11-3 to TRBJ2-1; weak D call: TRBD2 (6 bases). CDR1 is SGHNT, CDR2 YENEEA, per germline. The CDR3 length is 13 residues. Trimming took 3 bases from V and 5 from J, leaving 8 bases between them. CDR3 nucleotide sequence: TGTGCCAGCAGCTTGGGGAGGAACAATGAGCAGTTCTTC. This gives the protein CASSLGRNNEQFF.

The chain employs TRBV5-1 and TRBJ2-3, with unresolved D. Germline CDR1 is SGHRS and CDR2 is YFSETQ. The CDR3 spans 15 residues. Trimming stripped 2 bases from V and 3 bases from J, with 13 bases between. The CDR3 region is CASSFNSPGTDTQYF. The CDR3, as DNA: TGCGCCAGCAGCTTCAACTCCCCTGGGACAGATACGCAGTATTTT.

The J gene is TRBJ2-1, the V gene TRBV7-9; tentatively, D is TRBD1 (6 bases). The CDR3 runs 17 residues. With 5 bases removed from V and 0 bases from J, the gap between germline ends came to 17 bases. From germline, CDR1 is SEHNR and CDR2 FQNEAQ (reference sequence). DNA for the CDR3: TGTGCCAGCAGCCCCCGACAGGCCTTAAGCTCCTACAATGAGCAGTTCTTC. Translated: CASSPRQALSSYNEQFF.

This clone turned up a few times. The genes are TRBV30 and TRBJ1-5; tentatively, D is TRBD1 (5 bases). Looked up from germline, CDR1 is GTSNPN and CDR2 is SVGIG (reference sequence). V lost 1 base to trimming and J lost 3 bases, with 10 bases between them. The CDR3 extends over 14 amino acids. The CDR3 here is CAWSARQINQPQHF. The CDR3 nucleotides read TGTGCCTGGAGTGCTAGACAGATCAATCAGCCCCAGCATTTT.

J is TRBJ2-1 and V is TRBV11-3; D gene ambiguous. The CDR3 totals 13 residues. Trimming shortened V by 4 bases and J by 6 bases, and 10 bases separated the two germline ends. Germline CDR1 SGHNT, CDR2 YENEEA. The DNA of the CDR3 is TGTGCCAGCAGCTATTCGGATCGCAATGAGCAGTTCTTC. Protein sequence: CASSYSDRNEQFF.

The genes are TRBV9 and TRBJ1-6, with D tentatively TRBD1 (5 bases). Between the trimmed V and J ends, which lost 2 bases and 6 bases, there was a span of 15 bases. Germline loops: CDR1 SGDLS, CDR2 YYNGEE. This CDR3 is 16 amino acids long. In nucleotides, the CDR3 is TGTGCCAGCAGCGTCAACTCGGGGCAGAGTAATTCACCCCTCCACTTT. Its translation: CASSVNSGQSNSPLHF.

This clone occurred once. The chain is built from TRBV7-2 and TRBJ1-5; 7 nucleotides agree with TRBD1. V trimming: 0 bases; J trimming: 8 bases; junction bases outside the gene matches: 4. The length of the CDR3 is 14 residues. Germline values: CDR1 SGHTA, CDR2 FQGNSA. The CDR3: CASSLAGDSEPQHF. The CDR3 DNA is TGTGCCAGCAGCTTAGCGGGGGACAGTGAGCCCCAGCATTTT. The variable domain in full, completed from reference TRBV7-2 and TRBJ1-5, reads GAGVSQSPSNKVTEKGKDVELRCDPISGHTALYWYRQSLGQGLEFLIYFQGNSAPDKSGLPSDRFSAERTGGSVSTLTIQRTQQEDSAVYLCASSLAGDSEPQHFGDGTRLSIL.

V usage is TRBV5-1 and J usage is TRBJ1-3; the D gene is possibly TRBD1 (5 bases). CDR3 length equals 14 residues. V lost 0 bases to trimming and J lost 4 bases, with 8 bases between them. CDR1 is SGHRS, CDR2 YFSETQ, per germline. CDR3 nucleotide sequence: TGCGCCAGCAGCTTGGGACAGCCAGGAAACACCATATATTTT. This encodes CASSLGQPGNTIYF.

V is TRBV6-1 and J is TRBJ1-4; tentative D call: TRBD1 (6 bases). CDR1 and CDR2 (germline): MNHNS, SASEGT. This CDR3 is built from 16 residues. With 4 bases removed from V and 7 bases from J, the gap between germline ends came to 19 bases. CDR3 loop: CASSAAGWQGSEKLFF. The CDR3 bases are TGTGCCAGCAGTGCCGCAGGATGGCAGGGGAGTGAAAAACTGTTTTTT.

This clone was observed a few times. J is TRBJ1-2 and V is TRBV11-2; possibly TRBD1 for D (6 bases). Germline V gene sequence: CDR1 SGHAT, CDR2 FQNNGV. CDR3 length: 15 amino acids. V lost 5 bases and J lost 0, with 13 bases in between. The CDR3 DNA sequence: TGTGCCAGCAGCCACCCGGGGGGCCCTAACTATGGCTACACCTTC. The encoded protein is CASSHPGGPNYGYTF.

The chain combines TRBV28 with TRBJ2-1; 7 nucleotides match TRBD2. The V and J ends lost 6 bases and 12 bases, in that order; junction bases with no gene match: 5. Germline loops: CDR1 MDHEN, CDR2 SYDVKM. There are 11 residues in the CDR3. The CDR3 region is CASRAGRGQFF. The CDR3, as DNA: TGTGCCAGCAGAGCGGGGCGGGGGCAGTTCTTC.

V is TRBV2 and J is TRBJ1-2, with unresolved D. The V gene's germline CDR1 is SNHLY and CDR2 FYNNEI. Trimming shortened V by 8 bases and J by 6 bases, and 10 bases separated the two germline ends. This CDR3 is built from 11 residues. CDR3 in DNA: TGTGCCAGCTTCGGTCCCGATGGCTACACCTTC. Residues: CASFGPDGYTF.